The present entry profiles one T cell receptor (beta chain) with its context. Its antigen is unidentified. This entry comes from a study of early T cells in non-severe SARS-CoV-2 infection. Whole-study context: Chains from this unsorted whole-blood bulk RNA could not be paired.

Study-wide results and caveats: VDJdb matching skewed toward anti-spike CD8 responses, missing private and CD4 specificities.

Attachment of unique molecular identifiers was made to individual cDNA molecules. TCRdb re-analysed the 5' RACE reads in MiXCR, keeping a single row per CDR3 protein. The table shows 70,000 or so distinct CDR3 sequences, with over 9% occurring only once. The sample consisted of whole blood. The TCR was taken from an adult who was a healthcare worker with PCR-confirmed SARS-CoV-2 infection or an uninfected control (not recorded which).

CDR3 residues: CSAAGTSNEQFF. CDR3 DNA: TGCAGCGCCGCTGGGACATCCAATGAGCAGTTCTTC. This sequence joins TRBV29-1 and TRBJ2-1; tentative D call: TRBD1 (6 bases). CDR3 size: 12 residues. Germline assignment: CDR1 SQVTM and CDR2 ANQGSEA. Trimming removed 7 bases at V and 6 bases at J, with 13 bases between.